These 28 T cell receptor beta chains were all obtained from the same sample, sequenced in a study of Ad26.COV2.S vaccination and SARS-CoV-2 variants. Some clones are missing from TCRdb's copy, which holds only in-frame ones; the method was immunoSEQ multiplex PCR. The table lists a few hundred thousand clones, roughly 90% of them singletons, with 5% to 6.5% in the top ten. Indicated treatment: roughly 19 received Ad26.COV2.S at low or high dose, single or two shots; 5 received placebo; per-sample allocation not given. Sampling occurred on day 63 after the first vaccine or placebo injection. Specimen: peripheral blood, collected in a trial of Ad26.COV2.S vaccine versus placebo. The receptors stem from a person between 18 and 60 years old who received the Ad26.COV2.S COVID-19 vaccine or a placebo.

The gene calls are TRBV4-1 and TRBJ1-6, with D perhaps TRBD1 (6 bases). V shed 0 bases and J shed 3 bases, with 12 bases lying between them. CDR3 size: 17 residues. In germline, CDR1 is MGHRA, CDR2 YSYEKL. Written as DNA, the CDR3 is TGCGCCAGCAGCCAAGATGGGGACACACTCTATAATTCACCCCTCCACTTT. This encodes CASSQDGDTLYNSPLHF.

The CDR3 DNA reads as TGCGCCAGCAGCCAAGCGGCAGGGACGGACACCGGGGAGCTGTTTTTT. Protein: CASSQAAGTDTGELFF. This chain connects TRBV4-3 to TRBJ2-2, with D perhaps assigned TRBD1 or TRBD2 (5 bases each). Germline V gene data show CDR1 as LGHNA and CDR2 as YSLEER. The CDR3 loop spans 16 amino acids. V lost 1 base to trimming and J lost 3 bases, with 12 bases between them.

J is TRBJ2-7 and V is TRBV21-1. TRBV21-1 is labeled a pseudogene. This CDR3 is 15 amino acids long. CDR3 residues: CASSKGSCLCYEQYV. CDR3 sequence (DNA): TGTGCCAGCAGCAAAGGGTCTTGTCTTTGCTACGAGCAGTACGTC.

The chain combines TRBV18 with TRBJ2-6; a possible D gene is TRBD1 (6 bases). Germline CDR1 KGHSH, CDR2 LQKENI. V was cut by 0 bases and J by 2 bases, with 14 bases left in between. There are 18 residues in the CDR3. CDR3 nucleotides: TGTGCCAGCTCACCACCGTCTCAGGGGCCCACTGGGGCCAACGTCCTGACTTTC. It yields the protein CASSPPSQGPTGANVLTF.

This chain connects TRBV7-2 to TRBJ1-2; D possibly corresponds to TRBD1 (5 bases). Per the germline V gene, CDR1 is SGHTA and CDR2 is FQGNSA. V lost 4 bases to trimming and J lost 6 bases, with 15 bases between them. The CDR3 spans 14 residues. The CDR3 DNA reads TGTGCCAGCAGCTCCCCCGTGGGGGGGAATGGCTACACCTTC. Protein product: CASSSPVGGNGYTF.

The rearrangement uses TRBV6-2 or TRBV6-3 and TRBJ1-2; 7 positions agree with TRBD1. J was trimmed by 2 bases and V by 2 bases; bases with no gene match: 8. The CDR3 loop spans 16 amino acids. Germline CDR1 MNHEY, CDR2 SVGEGT. CDR3 DNA sequence: TGTGCCAGCAGTTACATCGGACAGGACCAAAACTATGGCTACACCTTC. Translation: CASSYIGQDQNYGYTF.

This chain joins TRBV7-9 and TRBJ1-2; 8 nucleotides match TRBD1. This CDR3 region has 19 residues. Germline CDR1 is SEHNR and CDR2 is FQNEAQ (reference sequence). V gave up 1 base and J gave up 4 bases; unmatched junction bases: 17. CDR3 protein: CASSLGDHSWGQVTYGYTF. Written as DNA, the CDR3 is TGTGCCAGCAGCTTAGGGGACCACTCGTGGGGACAGGTTACCTATGGCTACACCTTC.

The chain joins TRBV4-1 to TRBJ1-2; D possibly corresponds to TRBD1 (5 bases). V was cut by 4 bases and J by 6 bases, with 9 bases left in between. Per germline, CDR1 MGHRA and CDR2 YSYEKL. This CDR3 has 12 amino acids. CDR3 sequence (DNA): TGCGCCAGCAGCCTTTGGGGGGATGGCTACACCTTC. Amino acids: CASSLWGDGYTF.

V and J are TRBV5-6 and TRBJ1-2; weak D call: TRBD1 (5 bases). Trimming shortened V by 5 bases and J by 3 bases, and 20 bases separated the two germline ends. Germline-derived CDR1 and CDR2 are SGHDT and YYEEEE. This CDR3 has 16 residues. The CDR3 spells CASRYPGSIQDYGYTF. In DNA form, the CDR3 reads TGTGCCAGCAGGTACCCGGGGAGCATACAGGACTATGGCTACACCTTC.

The chain carries TRBV18 and TRBJ1-5; TRBD1 is a possible D gene (5 bases). Looked up from germline, CDR1 is KGHSH and CDR2 is LQKENI. Between the trimmed V and J ends, which lost 0 bases and 6 bases, there was a span of 24 bases. This CDR3 is 19 amino acids long. The CDR3 spells CASSPPVFAAGIGVQPQHF. CDR3 in DNA: TGTGCCAGCTCACCACCAGTATTCGCAGCGGGAATAGGGGTTCAGCCCCAGCATTTT.

V usage is TRBV7-9 and J usage is TRBJ2-7; D tentatively reads TRBD1 or TRBD2 (7 bases each). The V gene lost 3 bases and the J gene lost 6 bases, with 21 bases spanning the gap. The CDR3 covers 16 residues. CDR1 and CDR2 (germline): SEHNR, FQNEAQ (reference sequence). The CDR3 DNA sequence: TGTGCCAGCAGCTTTATCGAGGGGGCGGGAGTGGGCGAGCAGTACGTC. Translation gives CASSFIEGAGVGEQYV.

With regard to this clone: The same CDR3 also results from other DNA sequences found in this sample. The chain combines TRBV19 with TRBJ1-1, with a weak D call TRBD1 (6 bases). Trimming took 7 bases from V and 2 from J, leaving 14 bases between them. Germline V gene sequence: CDR1 LNHDA, CDR2 SQIVND (reference sequence). The CDR3 runs to 14 residues. The CDR3 DNA reads TGTGCCAGTACCCTACAGGGAGTAAACACTGAAGCTTTCTTT. Translated: CASTLQGVNTEAFF.

The chain links TRBV6-1 to TRBJ1-2; 7 bases line up with TRBD1. CDR1 MNHNS and CDR2 SASEGT come from the germline V gene. The CDR3 consists of 15 residues. J gave up 4 bases and V 1 base, and 6 bases lay outside the gene matches. The DNA for the CDR3 is TGTGCCAGCAGTGAAGGACAGGGAGGTTTCTATGGCTACACCTTC. Amino acid sequence: CASSEGQGGFYGYTF.

This clone was counted once. This chain uses TRBV3-1 (or the pseudogene TRBV3-2) with TRBJ1-4; D might be TRBD1 (5 bases). The CDR3 runs to 15 residues. The ends were cut back, 0 bases at V and 11 bases at J, with 16 bases in the middle. CDR1 and CDR2 (germline): LGHDT, YNNKEL (reference sequence). The CDR3 region has the DNA TGTGCCAGCAGCCAAGACGGTTTGCTGGGGGGGAAACTGTTTTTT. This gives the protein CASSQDGLLGGKLFF.

V usage is TRBV4-2 and J usage is TRBJ2-1; D is perhaps TRBD1 (6 bases). The CDR3 extends over 13 amino acids. The germline CDR1 and CDR2 sequences are LGHNA and YNFKEQ. V lost 4 bases, J lost 10 bases, and 14 bases lay in between. The CDR3 nucleotides read TGTGCCAGCAGCCTACAGGGTTGGCGGGAGCAGTTCTTC. This translates into CASSLQGWREQFF.

This rearrangement joins TRBV7-8 to TRBJ1-2; no reliable D call. V was clipped by 3 bases and J by 4 bases, with 15 bases between them. CDR1 and CDR2 (germline): SGHVS, FQNEAQ. This CDR3 has 15 amino acids. In DNA, the CDR3 is TGTGCCAGCAGCTTGCGAGTAGCCGACATCTATGGCTACACCTTC. Protein product: CASSLRVADIYGYTF.

The rearrangement uses TRBV19 and TRBJ1-1; TRBD1 is a possible D gene (6 bases). The CDR3 is made up of 15 amino acids. V dropped 2 bases and J dropped 1 base, with 11 bases sitting between them. Germline V gene sequence: CDR1 LNHDA, CDR2 SQIVND (reference sequence). For the CDR3, the DNA is TGTGCCAGTAGTATACGCGACAGGTGGAACACTGAAGCTTTCTTT. Amino acid sequence: CASSIRDRWNTEAFF.

The V call is TRBV6-2 or TRBV6-3, the J call TRBJ1-5; a possible D gene is TRBD1 (6 bases). This CDR3 comprises 14 residues. Germline V gives CDR1 MNHEY, CDR2 SVGEGT. Trimming took 2 bases from V and 9 from J, leaving 14 bases between them. The CDR3 region is CASSYQDSLGPQHF. Here the CDR3 DNA reads TGTGCCAGCAGTTACCAGGACAGTTTAGGGCCCCAGCATTTT.

The rearrangement joins TRBV28 to TRBJ1-5; 7 bases fit TRBD1. This CDR3 has 13 amino acids. V lost 2 bases to trimming and J lost 6 bases; unmatched junction nucleotides: 1. Looked up from germline, CDR1 is MDHEN and CDR2 is SYDVKM. CDR3 residues: CASSLPGGQPQHF. The CDR3 DNA follows: TGTGCCAGCAGTTTACCAGGGGGTCAGCCCCAGCATTTT.

V is TRBV20-1 and J is TRBJ2-2; no reliable D call. There are 12 residues in the CDR3. CDR1 is DFQATT and CDR2 is SNEGSKA in the germline V gene (reference sequence). Trimming took 3 bases from V and 3 from J, leaving 5 bases between them. CDR3 sequence (DNA): TGCAGTGCTAGTCGGGACACCGGGGAGCTGTTTTTT. It yields the protein CSASRDTGELFF.

The chain uses TRBV19 and TRBJ2-1, with TRBD2 as a possible D gene (6 bases). Deletions cut 5 bases from V and 0 bases from J, with 14 bases between. There are 16 residues in the CDR3. Per the germline V gene, CDR1 is LNHDA and CDR2 is SQIVND (reference sequence). The CDR3 sequence: CASSPSGSGSYNEQFF. The DNA of the CDR3 is TGTGCCAGTAGTCCGAGTGGTAGCGGCTCCTACAATGAGCAGTTCTTC.

The rearrangement links TRBV7-9 to TRBJ2-1; D unresolved. The germline gives CDR1 SEHNR, CDR2 FQNEAQ (reference sequence). Between the trimmed V and J ends, which lost 4 bases and 3 bases, there was a span of 16 bases. The CDR3 length is 16 residues. The CDR3: CASSYVDSRYYNEQFF. The CDR3 DNA reads as TGTGCCAGCAGCTACGTGGATTCGAGATACTACAATGAGCAGTTCTTC.

The chain has TRBV27 and TRBJ2-7; D remains unclear. The length of the CDR3 is 18 residues. In germline, CDR1 is MNHEY, CDR2 SMNVEV (reference sequence). The V gene lost 5 bases and the J gene lost 3 bases, with 26 bases spanning the gap. The CDR3 DNA reads as TGTGCCAGCAGTATCGTAACTGGACCATCCGCGAAGAACTACGAGCAGTACTTC. Amino acid sequence: CASSIVTGPSAKNYEQYF.

J is TRBJ1-3 and V is TRBV28, with D uncertain. The CDR3 has 13 amino acids. The germline CDR1 and CDR2 sequences are MDHEN and SYDVKM. V lost 3 bases and J 1 base, leaving 4 bases between the germline ends. The CDR3, as DNA: TGTGCCAGCAGTTTTGGTTCTGGAAACACCATATATTTT. This encodes CASSFGSGNTIYF.

This clone was recorded once. This chain connects TRBV6-6 to TRBJ2-2; maybe TRBD1 (5 bases). Trimming left V 2 bases short and J 2 bases short, with 9 bases between. Germline V gene data show CDR1 as MNHNY and CDR2 as SVGAGI (reference sequence). CDR3 length: 15 residues. CDR3 in amino acids: CASSYPDTNTGELFF. In nucleotides, the CDR3 is TGTGCCAGCAGTTACCCGGACACCAACACCGGGGAGCTGTTTTTT.

The rearrangement joins TRBV11-3 to TRBJ2-2, with a tentative D call TRBD2 (5 bases). Germline V gene sequence: CDR1 SGHNT, CDR2 YENEEA. The CDR3 consists of 16 residues. Trimming took 5 bases from V and 6 from J, leaving 19 bases between them. CDR3 amino acids: CASSPQTTSPAGELFF. CDR3 sequence (DNA): TGTGCCAGCAGCCCCCAAACTACTAGTCCCGCCGGGGAGCTGTTTTTT. Full variable domain (rest looked up from reference TRBV11-3 and TRBJ2-2): EAGVVQSPRYKIIEKKQPVAFWCNPISGHNTLYWYLQNLGQGPELLIRYENEEAVDDSQLPKDRFSAERLKGVDSTLKIQPAELGDSAVYLCASSPQTTSPAGELFFGEGSRLTVL.

The chain has TRBV27 and TRBJ1-2; 9 bases map to TRBD1. From germline, CDR1 is MNHEY and CDR2 SMNVEV (reference sequence). The ends lost 7 bases at V and 8 bases at J; junction bases unmatched: 17. The CDR3 covers 16 residues. The CDR3 is CASTFLGTGTSGGYTF. The CDR3 nucleotides are TGTGCCAGCACCTTTTTGGGGACAGGGACAAGCGGGGGCTACACCTTC.

This sequence joins TRBV3-1 (or the pseudogene TRBV3-2) and TRBJ1-5; 7 nucleotides match TRBD1. V lost 3 bases to trimming and J lost 0 bases; unmatched junction nucleotides: 5. CDR3 length: 16 amino acids. The germline V gene has CDR1 LGHDT and CDR2 YNNKEL (reference sequence). CDR3 residues: CASSQTGQRSNQPQHF. As DNA, the CDR3 is TGTGCCAGCAGCCAGACGGGACAGCGTAGCAATCAGCCCCAGCATTTT.